The rows below give T cell receptor beta chains drawn from one sample of a study of cytomegalovirus exposure and HLA in healthy donors. This table comes from immunoSEQ multiplex PCR, and its TCRdb copy is limited to in-frame clones, with some not included. The repertoire holds fewer than 140,000 clones, with 71% as singletons. The source material was PBMCs. The source is a female donor in good health and CMV-seronegative. CDR3s include the opening cysteine and the closing phenylalanine or tryptophan. Each record gives: clone size, J gene, V gene, D gene, CDR3 protein, CDR3 DNA. The D gene is left open where the match is weak. Some rows have no size entry. The others give once, few or many, or a class for an expanded clone.

NA TRBJ2-2 TRBV10-2 NA CASRPGHNTGELFF TGCGCCAGCAGGCCCGGACATAACACCGGGGAGCTGTTTTTT
NA TRBJ1-3 TRBV5-1 TRBD1 CASSYGTGGSYTIYF TGCGCCAGCAGCTATGGTACAGGGGGCAGTTACACCATATATTTT
NA TRBJ1-5 TRBV27 NA CASSPLGVLSIQPQHF TGTGCCAGCAGCCCGCTGGGAGTCTTATCTATCCAGCCCCAGCATTTT
NA TRBJ2-5 TRBV7-9 NA CASSSRQARAVPVTQYF TGTGCCAGCAGCTCCCGACAGGCAAGAGCAGTACCAGTGACCCAGTACTTC
NA TRBJ2-7 TRBV27 NA CASSRTVAFYEQYF TGTGCCAGTTCGAGGACTGTTGCCTTCTACGAGCAGTACTTC
NA TRBJ1-5 TRBV19 NA CASSLGPTNQPQHF TGTGCCAGTAGTCTGGGTCCGACTAATCAGCCCCAGCATTTT
NA TRBJ2-1 TRBV7-3 TRBD2 CASSAGTSGRGYEQFF TGTGCCAGCAGCGCAGGGACTAGCGGGAGAGGTTATGAGCAGTTCTTC
NA TRBJ2-7 TRBV2 TRBD1 CASTLDRGPYEQYF TGTGCCAGCACCTTGGACAGGGGGCCCTACGAGCAGTACTTC
NA TRBJ2-2 TRBV19 NA CASSIGTGGELFF TGTGCCAGTAGTATCGGTACGGGCGGGGAGCTGTTTTTT
many TRBJ1-5 TRBV7-9 NA CASSATGPNQPQHF TGTGCCAGCAGCGCTACAGGGCCCAATCAGCCCCAGCATTTT
NA TRBJ1-2 TRBV7-2 NA CASSLEEGRANGYTF TGTGCCAGCAGCCTAGAGGAAGGCAGGGCAAATGGCTACACCTTC
NA TRBJ2-3 TRBV27 TRBD2 CASSSLPFSGSGTDTQYF TGTGCCAGCAGTTCCCTACCGTTTAGCGGGAGTGGCACAGATACGCAGTATTTT
few TRBJ2-7 TRBV19 NA CASSPTGIEQYF TGTGCCAGTAGTCCGACCGGGATCGAGCAGTACTTC
few TRBJ2-2 TRBV19 TRBD1 CASSTGTGLPGELFF TGTGCCAGTAGCACCGGGACAGGGCTTCCCGGGGAGCTGTTTTTT
NA TRBJ2-3 TRBV2 TRBD2 CASSAEGLGADTQYF TGTGCCAGCAGTGCAGAAGGACTAGGGGCAGATACGCAGTATTTT
NA TRBJ2-1 TRBV5-1 NA CASSLEGNEQFF TGCGCCAGCAGCTTGGAGGGGAATGAGCAGTTCTTC
NA TRBJ2-7 TRBV18 TRBD2 CASSPIAGAYEQYF TGTGCCAGCTCACCGATCGCGGGAGCATACGAGCAGTACTTC
NA TRBJ2-2 TRBV5-1 NA CASSLDGEGGTGELFF TGCGCCAGCAGCTTGGACGGGGAAGGGGGCACCGGGGAGCTGTTTTTT
NA TRBJ2-7 TRBV7-6 NA CASSRGSIPYEQYF TGTGCCAGCAGCCGCGGCTCCATCCCTTACGAGCAGTACTTC
NA TRBJ1-6 TRBV11-2 TRBD1 CASSEQGSNSPLHF TGTGCCAGCAGCGAACAGGGGAGTAATTCACCCCTCCACTTT
few TRBJ2-7 TRBV7-2 TRBD2 CASSIAGGRYEQYF TGTGCCAGCAGCATAGCGGGAGGGCGGTACGAGCAGTACTTC
few TRBJ1-2 TRBV5-4 TRBD1 CASSLRTGDYGYTF TGTGCCAGCAGCTTGCGGACAGGGGACTATGGCTACACCTTC
few TRBJ2-3 TRBV21-1 NA CASSKQASSGYTDTQYF TGTGCCAGCAGCAAACAGGCTTCTAGCGGGTACACAGATACGCAGTATTTT
once TRBJ2-7 TRBV5-1 TRBD2 CASSSTGSGILLGEQYF TGCGCCAGCAGCTCCACCGGTAGCGGGATACTCCTCGGCGAGCAGTACTTC
once TRBJ2-1 TRBV4-2 NA CASSQTSTGLEQFF TGTGCCAGCAGCCAAACCTCGACTGGCCTTGAGCAGTTCTTC
NA TRBJ2-3 TRBV5-4 TRBD2 CASSLLTASGATDTQYF TGTGCCAGCAGCTTGCTGACAGCTAGCGGGGCCACAGATACGCAGTATTTT
NA TRBJ2-2 TRBV7-2 NA CASSRAAGNTGELFF TGTGCCAGCAGTCGAGCGGCTGGGAACACCGGGGAGCTGTTTTTT
NA TRBJ1-5 TRBV28 NA CASHFNGFNQPQHF TGTGCCAGCCACTTCAACGGTTTCAATCAGCCCCAGCATTTT
NA TRBJ2-6 TRBV14 TRBD2 CASTWGSGVSGANVLTF TGTGCCAGCACCTGGGGAAGCGGGGTCTCTGGGGCCAACGTCCTGACTTTC
NA TRBJ1-5 TRBV18 TRBD1 CASSPPGQVQHF TGTGCCAGCTCACCACCGGGACAGGTCCAGCATTTT
NA TRBJ1-1 TRBV5-4 NA CASSLVGKNTEAFF TGTGCCAGCAGCTTGGTCGGGAAGAACACTGAAGCTTTCTTT
few TRBJ2-7 TRBV4-1 NA CASSAAETRYEQYF TGCGCCAGCAGCGCAGCAGAGACACGCTACGAGCAGTACTTC
NA TRBJ2-5 TRBV5-1 NA CASSLEAASEETQYF TGCGCCAGCAGCTTGGAGGCGGCTAGCGAAGAGACCCAGTACTTC
NA TRBJ2-6 TRBV5-1 NA CASSFYPGEGTSGANVLTF TGCGCCAGCAGCTTTTACCCGGGAGAAGGAACCTCTGGGGCCAACGTCCTGACTTTC
NA TRBJ2-7 TRBV7-9 TRBD1 CASSSGTVLYEQYF TGTGCCAGCAGTTCCGGGACAGTCCTCTACGAGCAGTACTTC
NA TRBJ1-1 TRBV9 TRBD1 CASSAGQGASIQNTEAFF TGTGCCAGCAGCGCCGGTCAGGGGGCCTCTATCCAAAACACTGAAGCTTTCTTT
NA TRBJ1-4 TRBV6-5 TRBD1 CASSFISGTANEKLFF TGTGCCAGCAGTTTCATCTCCGGGACAGCTAATGAAAAACTGTTTTTT
NA TRBJ2-7 TRBV28 TRBD1 CASSNRGRHEQYF TGTGCCAGCAGCAACAGGGGGAGACACGAGCAGTACTTC
NA TRBJ2-2 TRBV27 TRBD2 CASSFGTTNTGELFF TGTGCCAGCAGTTTCGGGACTACTAACACCGGGGAGCTGTTTTTT
NA TRBJ1-1 TRBV7-2 TRBD1 CASTDRGFLTEAFF TGTGCCAGCACCGACAGGGGGTTTCTAACTGAAGCTTTCTTT
NA TRBJ2-6 TRBV10-3 TRBD2 CASGLAQSSGANVLTF TGTGCCTCCGGACTAGCTCAATCCTCTGGGGCCAACGTCCTGACTTTC
NA TRBJ2-1 TRBV27 TRBD1 CASSTDRASSYNEQFF TGTGCCAGCAGTACAGACAGGGCTAGCTCCTACAATGAGCAGTTCTTC
few TRBJ1-1 TRBV9 NA CASSPEVNTEAFF TGTGCCAGCAGCCCCGAGGTGAACACTGAAGCTTTCTTT
few TRBJ1-5 TRBV5-5 NA CASSLWGRNQPQHF TGTGCCAGCAGCCTGTGGGGCCGCAATCAGCCCCAGCATTTT
NA TRBJ2-3 TRBV28 TRBD2 CASSSSGLGADTQYF TGTGCCAGCAGTTCTAGCGGTCTGGGTGCAGATACGCAGTATTTT
few TRBJ1-5 TRBV6-5 NA CASSTHRDQPQHF TGTGCCAGCAGTACTCACAGGGATCAGCCCCAGCATTTT
NA TRBJ2-3 TRBV4-1 TRBD2 CASSRLAATDTQYF TGCGCCAGCAGCCGACTAGCGGCCACAGATACGCAGTATTTT
once TRBJ2-2 TRBV7-9 TRBD1 CASSLPGTGRAGELFF TGTGCCAGCAGCTTACCGGGGACAGGGAGGGCCGGGGAGCTGTTTTTT
few TRBJ2-5 TRBV7-2 NA CASSSGETQYF TGTGCCAGCAGCTCGGGAGAGACCCAGTACTTC
NA TRBJ1-2 TRBV6-1 TRBD1 CASPQRTGYGYTF TGTGCCAGTCCCCAACGGACAGGCTATGGCTACACCTTC
NA TRBJ1-2 TRBV7-9 NA CASSPRQGNYGYTF TGTGCCAGCAGCCCTAGGCAGGGAAACTATGGCTACACCTTC
NA TRBJ1-2 TRBV19 NA CASSISGGDRNYGYTF TGTGCCAGTAGTATAAGTGGCGGAGACAGAAACTATGGCTACACCTTC
NA TRBJ1-3 TRBV30 NA CAWSVQRAGNTIYF TGTGCCTGGAGTGTACAGCGGGCTGGAAACACCATATATTTT